The 24 T cell receptor beta chains listed next were all sequenced from one sample in a study of blood T cell repertoires in COVID-19. Method: immunoSEQ multiplex PCR; TCRdb's copy keeps in-frame clones and lacks some. The table lists some 100,000 clones, roughly 91% of them singletons. Material for sequencing was peripheral blood. These receptors all stem from a woman of 80 years or more with active COVID-19.

In its sample, this clone was seen once. The chain uses TRBV7-2 and TRBJ1-4, with D maybe TRBD1 (6 bases). Between the trimmed V and J ends, which lost 5 bases and 7 bases, there was a span of 20 bases. Germline values: CDR1 SGHTA, CDR2 FQGNSA. The CDR3 has 16 residues. In DNA form, the CDR3 reads TGTGCCAGCAGCACCATCTCGTGGGGGCAAGGTGAAAAACTGTTTTTT. It encodes CASSTISWGQGEKLFF. Filled out from reference TRBV7-2 and TRBJ1-4, the complete variable domain reads GAGVSQSPSNKVTEKGKDVELRCDPISGHTALYWYRQSLGQGLEFLIYFQGNSAPDKSGLPSDRFSAERTGGSVSTLTIQRTQQEDSAVYLCASSTISWGQGEKLFFGSGTQLSVL.

This rearrangement joins TRBV7-2 to TRBJ1-1, with TRBD1 as a possible D gene (5 bases). V was trimmed by 3 bases and J by 4 bases, leaving 18 bases between them. CDR1 SGHTA and CDR2 FQGNSA come from the germline V gene. The CDR3 sequence is 16 residues long. The CDR3 protein is CASSFLPMQGGTEAFF. The DNA of the CDR3 is TGTGCCAGCAGCTTTTTGCCCATGCAGGGTGGCACTGAAGCTTTCTTT.

The J gene is TRBJ2-2, the V gene TRBV5-4; D ambiguous. The CDR3 runs to 16 residues. The germline gives CDR1 SGHNT, CDR2 YYREEE (reference sequence). The V end lost 2 bases, the J end lost 2 bases, and 13 bases lay between the germline ends. In DNA form, the CDR3 reads TGTGCCAGCAGCTTTGCGGTAGGATTCAACACCGGGGAGCTGTTTTTT. As protein: CASSFAVGFNTGELFF.

The V call is TRBV6-2 or TRBV6-3, the J call TRBJ1-2, with D unresolved. V was cut by 5 bases and J by 6 bases, with 13 bases left in between. Germline CDR1 reads MNHEY; CDR2 reads SVGEGT. This CDR3 region has 13 residues. Here the CDR3 reads CASSLQALHGYTF. CDR3 nucleotide sequence: TGTGCCAGCAGTCTGCAGGCTCTCCATGGCTACACCTTC.

The J gene is TRBJ1-4, the V gene TRBV2; possibly TRBD1 for D (5 bases). The CDR3 has 16 residues. The ends were cut back, 2 bases at V and 3 bases at J, with 13 bases in the middle. CDR1 and CDR2 from the germline V gene are SNHLY and FYNNEI. CDR3 bases: TGTGCCAGCAGTGAACAGGGTATGATGGCTAATGAAAAACTGTTTTTT. This gives the protein CASSEQGMMANEKLFF.

The V and J genes are TRBV4-2 and TRBJ2-7; 9 bases line up with TRBD2. CDR1 LGHNA and CDR2 YNFKEQ come from the germline V gene. CDR3 length: 15 residues. Germline trimming cut 1 base from V and 4 bases from J; bases unmatched to any gene: 5. CDR3 amino acids: CASSQVDSGSYEQYF. The DNA for the CDR3 is TGTGCCAGCAGCCAAGTGGATAGCGGGAGTTACGAGCAGTACTTC.

The V and J genes are TRBV18 and TRBJ2-1, with D possibly matching TRBD2 (6 bases). V was cut by 1 base and J by 5 bases, with 15 bases left in between. This CDR3 has 16 amino acids. The germline V gene encodes CDR1 KGHSH and CDR2 LQKENI. The CDR3 nucleotides read TGTGCCAGCTCACCACAGCTTCCTAGCGCTAACAATGAGCAGTTCTTC. Translating it yields CASSPQLPSANNEQFF.

The V and J genes are TRBV6-1 and TRBJ1-1; D gene ambiguous. Germline V gene data show CDR1 as MNHNS and CDR2 as SASEGT. With 5 bases removed from V and 1 base from J, the gap between germline ends came to 11 bases. The CDR3 extends over 14 amino acids. The CDR3 here is CASSSLGPNTEAFF. Written as DNA, the CDR3 is TGTGCCAGCAGTTCACTAGGTCCGAACACTGAAGCTTTCTTT.

This clone showed up just once. The chain has TRBV18 and TRBJ2-5; D is perhaps TRBD2 (5 bases). The CDR3 runs to 16 residues. The ends were cut back, 3 bases at V and 1 base at J, with 15 bases in the middle. Germline V lookup: CDR1 KGHSH, CDR2 LQKENI. CDR3 in amino acids: CASSPMGVGSQETQYF. CDR3 bases: TGTGCCAGCTCACCTATGGGAGTGGGGTCCCAAGAGACCCAGTACTTC.

This sequence joins TRBV3-1 (or the pseudogene TRBV3-2) and TRBJ2-7, with 8 positions matching TRBD2. J gave up 0 bases and V 3 bases, and 10 bases lay outside the gene matches. Looked up from germline, CDR1 is LGHDT and CDR2 is YNNKEL (reference sequence). The CDR3 sequence is 17 residues long. The CDR3 DNA sequence: TGTGCCAGCAGCCAGAGTATGGCGGGAGGCAGCTCCTACGAGCAGTACTTC. Protein: CASSQSMAGGSSYEQYF.

This rearrangement joins TRBV7-9 to TRBJ1-2; D is unclear. CDR3 length: 13 amino acids. The germline CDR1 and CDR2 sequences are SEHNR and FQNEAQ (reference sequence). Trimming took 3 bases from V and 6 from J, leaving 11 bases between them. The CDR3 loop reads CASSFGPVDGYTF. CDR3 coding DNA: TGTGCCAGCAGCTTCGGTCCGGTTGATGGCTACACCTTC.

This clone showed up just once. V gene TRBV7-8 combines with J gene TRBJ2-1, with 9 bases that match TRBD2. The CDR3 consists of 16 residues. Germline CDR1 SGHVS, CDR2 FQNEAQ. Losses at the gene ends were 4 bases for V and 7 bases for J; bases not matched to a gene: 11. CDR3 bases: TGTGCCAGCAGCTCCTTCGGTAGCGGGAGCCGGAATGAGCAGTTCTTC. Translated, it gives CASSSFGSGSRNEQFF.

The chain joins TRBV6-5 to TRBJ1-2; 7 nucleotides line up with TRBD1. The CDR3 contains 15 residues. The trim removed 0 bases at V and 7 bases at J, leaving 8 bases unmatched. Germline values: CDR1 MNHEY, CDR2 SVGAGI. CDR3 residues: CASSYSSKGGSGYTF. The DNA of the CDR3 is TGTGCCAGCAGTTACTCGAGTAAAGGGGGCTCTGGCTACACCTTC.

This chain links TRBV7-9 with TRBJ2-2, with unresolved D. CDR1 and CDR2 (germline): SEHNR, FQNEAQ (reference sequence). V dropped 5 bases and J dropped 5 bases, with 6 bases sitting between them. CDR3 length equals 12 residues. The CDR3: CASSRGTGELFF. CDR3 bases: TGTGCCAGCAGCCGAGGAACCGGGGAGCTGTTTTTT.

As DNA, the CDR3 is TGTGCCAGCAGCCGCCGGACAGGGCTTAACTATGGCTACACCTTC. Protein: CASSRRTGLNYGYTF. V gene TRBV7-2 combines with J gene TRBJ1-2; 8 bases agree with TRBD1. Germline CDR1 and CDR2: SGHTA and FQGNSA. The J segment lost 1 base and the V segment lost 5 bases, leaving 6 bases of the junction unmatched. The CDR3 is made up of 15 amino acids.

The chain uses TRBV6-5 and TRBJ2-5; D possibly corresponds to TRBD2 (5 bases). Trimming pared 6 bases from V and 2 bases from J, leaving 10 bases between. CDR3 length: 13 amino acids. In germline, CDR1 is MNHEY, CDR2 SVGAGI. CDR3 in DNA: TGTGCCAGCAGAGAGGGTATTCAAGAGACCCAGTACTTC. It yields the protein CASREGIQETQYF.

V gene TRBV6-1 combines with J gene TRBJ1-2, with 9 bases lining up with TRBD1. Germline CDR1 MNHNS, CDR2 SASEGT. The V gene end was trimmed by 0 bases and the J gene end by 5 bases; junction bases not matched to a gene: 4. CDR3 size: 15 residues. CDR3 DNA: TGTGCCAGCAGTGAAGCAACAGGGGGCCTTTATGGCTACACCTTC. Its protein is CASSEATGGLYGYTF.

The chain is built from TRBV28 and TRBJ2-7, with 9 bases aligning to TRBD1. The CDR3 extends over 13 amino acids. J lost 4 bases, V lost 8 bases, and 6 bases had no gene match. Germline V gene sequence: CDR1 MDHEN, CDR2 SYDVKM. CDR3 protein: CASRTGVQYEQYF. The DNA of the CDR3 is TGTGCCAGCCGGACAGGGGTTCAGTACGAGCAGTACTTC.

The V gene is TRBV28, the J gene TRBJ1-3; 7 bases fit TRBD1. The CDR3 length is 14 residues. Looked up from germline, CDR1 is MDHEN and CDR2 is SYDVKM. After removal of 2 bases from V and 4 bases from J, the junction contained 2 bases not matched to a gene. CDR3 DNA sequence: TGTGCCAGCAGTTTACGACAGGGAGGAAACACCATATATTTT. It is translated as CASSLRQGGNTIYF.

The chain combines TRBV30 with TRBJ1-2; 10 bases are a match to TRBD1. The junction had 13 bases not matched to a gene; V was cut back by 8 bases and J by 4 bases. Germline CDR1 reads GTSNPN; CDR2 reads SVGIG (reference sequence). This CDR3 is 15 amino acids long. DNA for the CDR3: TGTGCCCACCAGGATCGACAGGGGGCCCCCTATGGCTACACCTTC. It specifies CAHQDRQGAPYGYTF.

The chain couples TRBV28 to TRBJ2-7; 7 nucleotides agree with TRBD2. The germline V gene has CDR1 MDHEN and CDR2 SYDVKM. The CDR3 is 15 amino acids. J lost 4 bases, V lost 3 bases, and 9 bases had no gene match. CDR3 coding DNA: TGTGCCAGCAGTTTGGGCGCTGGTAGCGGGTACGAGCAGTACTTC. This sequence encodes CASSLGAGSGYEQYF. The whole variable domain, filled in from reference TRBV28 and TRBJ2-7, reads DVKVTQSSRYLVKRTGEKVFLECVQDMDHENMFWYRQDPGLGLRLIYFSYDVKMKEKGDIPEGYSVSREKKERFSLILESASTNQTSMYLCASSLGAGSGYEQYFGPGTRLTVT.

The rearrangement links TRBV5-1 to TRBJ2-3; 8 nucleotides match TRBD2. The CDR3 spans 15 residues. With V trimmed by 3 bases and J by 0 bases, 3 bases remained unmatched. The germline CDR1 and CDR2 sequences are SGHRS and YFSETQ. CDR3 residues: CASSYSGASTDTQYF. The CDR3 coding sequence is TGCGCCAGCAGCTATAGCGGGGCTAGCACAGATACGCAGTATTTT. The full variable domain, its missing parts supplied by reference TRBV5-1 and TRBJ2-3, is KAGVTQTPRYLIKTRGQQVTLSCSPISGHRSVSWYQQTPGQGLQFLFEYFSETQRNKGNFPGRFSGRQFSNSRSEMNVSTLELGDSALYLCASSYSGASTDTQYFGPGTRLTVL.

This rearrangement joins TRBV27 to TRBJ2-7, with TRBD1 identical over 8 bases. The V segment lost 10 bases and the J segment 4 bases; nucleotides outside the gene matches: 18. The CDR3 runs to 16 residues. The germline CDR1 and CDR2 sequences are MNHEY and SMNVEV (reference sequence). CDR3 in amino acids: CAKPRGQTRGGYEQYF. CDR3 coding DNA: TGTGCCAAACCCAGGGGGCAGACACGGGGTGGGTACGAGCAGTACTTC.

The V gene is TRBV19, the J gene TRBJ2-7; maybe TRBD1 (5 bases). Looked up from germline, CDR1 is LNHDA and CDR2 is SQIVND (reference sequence). The germline V and J ends were trimmed by 7 bases and 6 bases, with 22 bases remaining between them. The CDR3 is 15 residues long. The CDR3 DNA reads as TGTGCCAGTACCCCCACCCCAGGGATCTTGGCCGAGCAGTACTTC. Its protein product is CASTPTPGILAEQYF.